The present entry profiles one TCR beta chain with its context. These data originate in a study of T cells in Graves' hyperthyroidism and ophthalmopathy. The germline gives CDR1 MNHNS, CDR2 SASEGT. This CDR3 comprises 13 residues. Trimming stripped 4 bases from V and 5 bases from J, with 9 bases between. Regions amplified from RNA transcripts were the TCR beta CDR3 regions. The TCR CDR3 was amplified in a first-round RT-PCR using the HTBI primer set. TCRdb analysed the multiplex PCR reads with MiXCR anew, one entry per CDR3 protein. Counted here are 300,000 or so distinct CDR3 sequences, approximately 18% occurring once; the ten biggest clones make up approximately 54%.

The V call is TRBV6-1, the J call TRBJ1-5; no firm D call. The sequence derives from a woman in her forties or fifties with Graves' hyperthyroidism. The sequenced material came from blood. CDR3 in DNA: TGTGCCAGCAGTGGTCTGCCCTATCAGCCCCAGCATTTT. Its protein is CASSGLPYQPQHF.